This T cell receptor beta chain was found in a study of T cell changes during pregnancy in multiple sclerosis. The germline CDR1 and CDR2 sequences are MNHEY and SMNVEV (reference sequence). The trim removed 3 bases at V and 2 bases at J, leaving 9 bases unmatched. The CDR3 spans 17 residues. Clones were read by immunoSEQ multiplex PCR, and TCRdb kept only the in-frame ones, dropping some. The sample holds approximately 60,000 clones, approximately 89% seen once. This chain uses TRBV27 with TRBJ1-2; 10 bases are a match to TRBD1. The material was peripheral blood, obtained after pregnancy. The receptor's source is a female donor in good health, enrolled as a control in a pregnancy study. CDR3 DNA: TGTGCCAGCAGTTTCTGGGGACAGGGGAGGGGGAACTATGGCTACACCTTC. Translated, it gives CASSFWGQGRGNYGYTF.